Listed below are T cell receptor beta chains from one sample, sequenced in a study of T-cell memory formation after mild COVID-19. TCRdb redid the calling of the 5' RACE reads with MiXCR, one entry per CDR3 protein. The sample comprises about 390,000 distinct CDR3 sequences, 15% to 20% of which are singletons, and roughly a fifth rests with the top ten. Sequenced material: PBMCs or a T cell subset sorted from them (not recorded which). Receptor source: a man aged 18 to 29 who had mild COVID-19 (a few samples of this study predate the infection). Cell type and time point are not known. The conserved cysteine and the conserved F or W are not part of the CDR3 here. Each record gives: J gene, V gene, CDR3 length, CDR3 protein.

TRBJ2-5 | TRBV27 | 10 | ASSRGYETQY
TRBJ1-1 | TRBV5-1 | 13 | ASLVGGTGNTEAF
TRBJ2-1 | TRBV7-9 | 14 | ASSPPRGGGGNEQF
TRBJ2-3 | TRBV21-1 | 15 | ASSNGTSGTSTDTQY
TRBJ2-1 | TRBV19 | 11 | ASSMGHTNEQF
TRBJ1-6 | TRBV12-3/TRBV12-4 | 16 | ASSLGGRLSSYNSPLH
TRBJ2-2 | TRBV11-3 | 11 | ASSPDFTGELF
TRBJ1-1 | TRBV5-1 | 13 | ASSLVRLGDTEAF
TRBJ2-3 | TRBV5-1 | 15 | ASSLRTSGGHTDTQY
TRBJ2-3 | TRBV3-1 | 10 | ASSRTSDTQY
TRBJ2-5 | TRBV15 | 16 | ATSRSGLAGGRLRAQY
TRBJ1-1 | TRBV9 | 16 | ASSVTIDTGSGNTEAF
TRBJ2-1 | TRBV7-2 | 14 | ASSLVWTGRLNEQF
TRBJ2-3 | TRBV29-1 | 7 | SEGDTQY
TRBJ1-6 | TRBV25-1 | 9 | ASSEGAPLH
TRBJ2-6 | TRBV5-6 | 19 | ASSSGAGEPTSTNGANVLT
TRBJ1-1 | TRBV20-1 | 12 | SLEGTGRDTEAF
TRBJ1-2 | TRBV5-4 | 10 | ASSLARAGYT
TRBJ2-6 | TRBV28 | 15 | AGSGTGSPLGANVLT
TRBJ1-6 | TRBV10-3 | 12 | AISEGSRDSPLH
TRBJ2-1 | TRBV6-1 | 11 | ASSHAETNEQF
TRBJ2-1 | TRBV29-1 | 12 | SGRGGAYYNEQF
TRBJ1-1 | TRBV4-1 | 14 | ASSKGATGFVTEAF
TRBJ1-2 | TRBV2 | 12 | ASSPTGVAGGYT
TRBJ2-1 | TRBV5-1 | 14 | ASSSTSGGHYNEQF
TRBJ1-5 | TRBV2 | 10 | ASRDPQRPQH
TRBJ2-2 | TRBV11-2 | 12 | ASSWTRGTGELF
TRBJ1-3 | TRBV12-3/TRBV12-4 | 16 | ASSLSWTLMPSGNTIY
TRBJ1-1 | TRBV12-3/TRBV12-4 | 13 | ASSLVGSVGYEAF
TRBJ1-1 | TRBV5-6 | 9 | ASSEHGEAF
TRBJ2-3 | TRBV18 | 10 | ASFQGSDTQY
TRBJ2-7 | TRBV9 | 12 | ASSLELEADEQY
TRBJ1-1 | TRBV15 | 14 | ATSRGPTGRNTEAF
TRBJ2-3 | TRBV10-3 | 11 | ASAGQERDTQY
TRBJ2-1 | TRBV4-3 | 11 | ASSPRIYNEQF
TRBJ1-6 | TRBV25-1 | 12 | ASKTGIQNSPLH
TRBJ1-5 | TRBV10-3 | 10 | AISDSYQPQH
TRBJ2-3 | TRBV5-1 | 14 | ASSDGQGVILNTQY
TRBJ1-5 | TRBV6-6 | 13 | ASSYSVRGDQPQH
TRBJ2-1 | TRBV7-2 | 12 | ASSLGLVSNEQF
TRBJ2-5 | TRBV4-1 | 15 | ASSLLVGRGHRETQY
TRBJ1-2 | TRBV6-5 | 10 | ASSATGDGYT
TRBJ2-1 | TRBV5-1 | 12 | ASSLYPGNNEQF
TRBJ2-1 | TRBV7-9 | 12 | ASSSVRGAVEQF
TRBJ2-3 | TRBV6-2/TRBV6-3 | 14 | ASSYSSWTSGNTQY
TRBJ2-1 | TRBV4-1 | 13 | ASSQPLTANNEQF
TRBJ2-3 | TRBV5-1 | 13 | ASSLVAGTTDTQY
TRBJ1-5 | TRBV20-1 | 12 | SARTGASNQTQH
TRBJ1-1 | TRBV7-9 | 13 | ASSLYADRGAEAF
TRBJ2-5 | TRBV2 | 14 | ASRLGLAAYQETQY
TRBJ1-4 | TRBV12-3/TRBV12-4 | 12 | ASRNRDRNEKLF